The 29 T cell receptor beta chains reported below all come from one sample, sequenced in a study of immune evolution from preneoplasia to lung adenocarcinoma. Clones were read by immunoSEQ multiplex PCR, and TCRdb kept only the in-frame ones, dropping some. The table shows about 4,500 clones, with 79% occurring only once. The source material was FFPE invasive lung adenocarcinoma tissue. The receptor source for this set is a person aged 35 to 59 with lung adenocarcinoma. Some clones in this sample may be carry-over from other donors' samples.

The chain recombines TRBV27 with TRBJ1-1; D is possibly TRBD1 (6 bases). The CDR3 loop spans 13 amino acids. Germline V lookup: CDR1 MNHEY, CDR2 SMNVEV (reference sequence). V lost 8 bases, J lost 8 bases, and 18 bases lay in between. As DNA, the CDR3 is TGTGCCAGCCGACGGGGGGCGGTGTGGGAAGCTTTCTTT. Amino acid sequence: CASRRGAVWEAFF.

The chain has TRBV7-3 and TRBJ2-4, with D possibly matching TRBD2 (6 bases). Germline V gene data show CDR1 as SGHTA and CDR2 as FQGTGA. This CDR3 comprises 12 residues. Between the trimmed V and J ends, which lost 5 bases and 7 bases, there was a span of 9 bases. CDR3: CASSPGDNIQYF. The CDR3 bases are TGTGCCAGCAGCCCGGGGGACAACATTCAGTACTTC.

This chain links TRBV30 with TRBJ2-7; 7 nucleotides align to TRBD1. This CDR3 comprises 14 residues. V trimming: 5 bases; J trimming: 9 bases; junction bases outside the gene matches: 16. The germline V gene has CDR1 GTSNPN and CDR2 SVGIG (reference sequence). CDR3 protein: CAWANRDRRPTQYF. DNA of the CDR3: TGTGCCTGGGCAAACCGGGACAGACGACCAACGCAGTACTTC.

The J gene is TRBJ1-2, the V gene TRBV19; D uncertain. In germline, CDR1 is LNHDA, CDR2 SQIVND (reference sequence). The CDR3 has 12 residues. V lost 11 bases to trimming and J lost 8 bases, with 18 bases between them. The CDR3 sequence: CALLQSAGGYTF. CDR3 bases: TGTGCCCTCCTCCAGTCCGCGGGAGGCTACACCTTC.

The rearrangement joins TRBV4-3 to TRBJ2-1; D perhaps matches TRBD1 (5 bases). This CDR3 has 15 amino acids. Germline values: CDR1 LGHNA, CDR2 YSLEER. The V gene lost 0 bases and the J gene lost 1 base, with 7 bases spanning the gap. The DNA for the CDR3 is TGCGCCAGCAGCCAAGACTGGACATCCTACAATGAGCAGTTCTTC. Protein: CASSQDWTSYNEQFF.

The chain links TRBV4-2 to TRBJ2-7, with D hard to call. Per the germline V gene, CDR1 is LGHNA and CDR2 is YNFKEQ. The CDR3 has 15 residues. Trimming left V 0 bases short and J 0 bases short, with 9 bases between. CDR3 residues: CASSQEGQSSYEQYF. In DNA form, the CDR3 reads TGTGCCAGCAGCCAAGAAGGGCAGAGCTCCTACGAGCAGTACTTC.

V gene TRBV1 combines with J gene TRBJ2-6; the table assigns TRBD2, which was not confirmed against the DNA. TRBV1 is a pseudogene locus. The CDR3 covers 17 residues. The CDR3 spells CTSSAGRLQSRANVLTF. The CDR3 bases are TGCACCAGCAGCGCGGGTCGTTTGCAAAGTCGGGCCAACGTCCTGACTTTC.

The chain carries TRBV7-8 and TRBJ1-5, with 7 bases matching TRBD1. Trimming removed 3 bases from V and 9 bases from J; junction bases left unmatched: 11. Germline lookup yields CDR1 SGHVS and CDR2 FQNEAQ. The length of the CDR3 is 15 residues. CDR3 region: CASSFGTEGVGPQHF. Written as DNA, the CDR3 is TGTGCCAGCAGCTTCGGGACAGAGGGTGTGGGGCCCCAGCATTTT.

The CDR3 protein is CASSLNSGITGELFF. In DNA form, the CDR3 reads TGTGCCAGCAGCTTAAATTCAGGGATCACCGGGGAGCTGTTTTTT. V usage is TRBV11-3 and J usage is TRBJ2-2, with D tentatively TRBD1 (5 bases). This CDR3 has 15 residues. The V gene lost 2 bases and the J gene lost 4 bases, with 11 bases spanning the gap. Germline-derived CDR1 and CDR2 are SGHNT and YENEEA. Complete variable domain (other parts from reference TRBV11-3 and TRBJ2-2): EAGVVQSPRYKIIEKKQPVAFWCNPISGHNTLYWYLQNLGQGPELLIRYENEEAVDDSQLPKDRFSAERLKGVDSTLKIQPAELGDSAVYLCASSLNSGITGELFFGEGSRLTVL.

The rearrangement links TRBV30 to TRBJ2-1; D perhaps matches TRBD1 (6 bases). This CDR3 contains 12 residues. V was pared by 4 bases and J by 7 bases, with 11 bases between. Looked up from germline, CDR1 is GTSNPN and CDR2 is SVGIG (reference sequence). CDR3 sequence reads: CAWNSRGNEQFF. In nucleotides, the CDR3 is TGTGCCTGGAATTCCAGGGGTAATGAGCAGTTCTTC.

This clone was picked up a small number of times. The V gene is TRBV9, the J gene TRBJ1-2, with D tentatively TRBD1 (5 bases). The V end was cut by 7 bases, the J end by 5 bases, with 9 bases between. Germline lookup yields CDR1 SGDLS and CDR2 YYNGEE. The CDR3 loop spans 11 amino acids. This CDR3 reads CASGGTYGYTF. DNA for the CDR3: TGTGCCAGCGGAGGGACGTATGGCTACACCTTC.

The CDR3, as DNA: TGCGCCAGCAGCCAAGGGCCCCGGGGAGCGGGAGGCTACGAGCAGTACTTC. Protein product: CASSQGPRGAGGYEQYF. The chain links TRBV4-1 to TRBJ2-7, with TRBD2 identical over 9 bases. CDR1 MGHRA and CDR2 YSYEKL come from the germline V gene. V was pared by 1 base and J by 3 bases, with 10 bases of the junction left unmatched. The CDR3 has 17 residues.

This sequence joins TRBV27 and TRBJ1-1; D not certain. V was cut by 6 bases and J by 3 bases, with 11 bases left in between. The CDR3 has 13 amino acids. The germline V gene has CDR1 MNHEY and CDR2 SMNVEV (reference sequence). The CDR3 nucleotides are TGTGCCAGCAGCCCAGAGGGTTACACTGAAGCTTTCTTT. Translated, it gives CASSPEGYTEAFF.

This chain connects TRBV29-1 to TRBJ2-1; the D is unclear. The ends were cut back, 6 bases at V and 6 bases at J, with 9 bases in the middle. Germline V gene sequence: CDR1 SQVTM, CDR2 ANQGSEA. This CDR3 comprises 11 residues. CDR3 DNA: TGCAGCGTCGCGCGAATCAATGAGCAGTTCTTC. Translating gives CSVARINEQFF.

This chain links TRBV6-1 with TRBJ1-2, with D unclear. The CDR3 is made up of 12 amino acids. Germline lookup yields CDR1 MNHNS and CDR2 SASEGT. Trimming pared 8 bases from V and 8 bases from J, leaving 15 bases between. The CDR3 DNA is TGTGCCAGCGACCCTGACGCGGGGGGCTACACCTTC. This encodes CASDPDAGGYTF.

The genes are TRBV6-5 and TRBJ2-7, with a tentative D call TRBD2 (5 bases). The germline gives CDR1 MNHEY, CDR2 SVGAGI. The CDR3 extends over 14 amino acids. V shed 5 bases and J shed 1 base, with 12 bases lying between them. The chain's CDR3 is CASSQVDSSYEQYF. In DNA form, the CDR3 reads TGTGCCAGCAGTCAGGTGGACTCATCCTACGAGCAGTACTTC.

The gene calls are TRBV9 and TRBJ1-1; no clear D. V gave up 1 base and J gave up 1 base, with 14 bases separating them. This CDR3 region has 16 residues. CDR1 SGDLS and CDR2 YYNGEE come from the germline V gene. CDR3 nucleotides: TGTGCCAGCAGCGTAAATTCTCACGGCCCGAACACTGAAGCTTTCTTT. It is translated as CASSVNSHGPNTEAFF.

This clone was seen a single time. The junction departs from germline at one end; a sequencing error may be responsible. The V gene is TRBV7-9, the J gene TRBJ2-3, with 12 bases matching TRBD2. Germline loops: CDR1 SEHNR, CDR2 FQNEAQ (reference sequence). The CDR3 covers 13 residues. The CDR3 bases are TGTGCCAGCAGCCTCAAACTAGCGGGGGGCCGGGTTTTT. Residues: CASSLKLAGGRVF.

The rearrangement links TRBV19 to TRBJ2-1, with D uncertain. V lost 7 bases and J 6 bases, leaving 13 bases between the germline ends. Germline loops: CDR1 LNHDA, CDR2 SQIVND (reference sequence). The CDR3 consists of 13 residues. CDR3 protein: CASTPTLGNEQFF. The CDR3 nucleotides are TGTGCCAGTACCCCCACCCTGGGCAATGAGCAGTTCTTC.

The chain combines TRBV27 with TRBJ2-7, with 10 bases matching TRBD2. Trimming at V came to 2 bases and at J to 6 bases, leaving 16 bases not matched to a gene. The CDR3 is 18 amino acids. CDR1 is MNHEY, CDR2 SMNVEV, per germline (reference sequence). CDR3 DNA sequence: TGTGCCAGCAGTTTAGGCCCCCTACTAGCGGGAAAAGGGAGCGAGCAGTACTTC. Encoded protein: CASSLGPLLAGKGSEQYF.

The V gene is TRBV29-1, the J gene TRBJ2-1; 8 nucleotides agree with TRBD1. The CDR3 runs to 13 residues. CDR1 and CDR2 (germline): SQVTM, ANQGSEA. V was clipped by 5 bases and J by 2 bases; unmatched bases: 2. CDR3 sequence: CSVSQGAYNEQFF. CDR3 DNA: TGCAGCGTTTCACAGGGGGCCTACAATGAGCAGTTCTTC.

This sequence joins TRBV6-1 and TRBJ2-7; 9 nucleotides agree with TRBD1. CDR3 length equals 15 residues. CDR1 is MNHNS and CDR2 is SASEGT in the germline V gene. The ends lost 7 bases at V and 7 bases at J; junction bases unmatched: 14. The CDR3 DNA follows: TGTGCCAGCATTCCGACAGGGGGTAAGAAAGGGGAGCAGTACTTC. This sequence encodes CASIPTGGKKGEQYF.

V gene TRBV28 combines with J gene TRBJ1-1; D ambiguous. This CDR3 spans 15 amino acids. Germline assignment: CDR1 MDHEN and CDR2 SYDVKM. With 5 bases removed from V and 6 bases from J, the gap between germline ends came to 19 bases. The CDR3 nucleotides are TGTGCCAGCAGTCCGACGAGGGCGAACGGCGCTGAAGCTTTCTTT. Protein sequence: CASSPTRANGAEAFF.

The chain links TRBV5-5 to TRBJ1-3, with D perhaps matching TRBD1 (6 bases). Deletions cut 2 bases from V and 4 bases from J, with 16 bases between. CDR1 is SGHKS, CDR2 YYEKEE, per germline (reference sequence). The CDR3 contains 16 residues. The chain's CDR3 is CASSFTRQVSGNTIYF. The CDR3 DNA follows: TGTGCCAGCAGCTTTACCAGACAGGTCTCAGGAAACACCATATATTTT.

CDR3 sequence: CASSSGTSSGNTIYF. Written as DNA, the CDR3 is TGCGCCAGCAGCTCTGGGACAAGCTCTGGAAACACCATATATTTT. This chain connects TRBV5-1 to TRBJ1-3, with a tentative D call TRBD1 (6 bases). This CDR3 has 15 amino acids. The V gene lost 3 bases and the J gene lost 0 bases, with 10 bases spanning the gap. Per germline, CDR1 SGHRS and CDR2 YFSETQ. The complete variable domain, with remaining parts taken from reference TRBV5-1 and TRBJ1-3, reads KAGVTQTPRYLIKTRGQQVTLSCSPISGHRSVSWYQQTPGQGLQFLFEYFSETQRNKGNFPGRFSGRQFSNSRSEMNVSTLELGDSALYLCASSSGTSSGNTIYFGEGSWLTVV.

CDR3 protein: CASTRQGHQPQHF. For the CDR3, the DNA is TGTGCCAGCACCCGACAGGGCCATCAGCCCCAGCATTTT. The chain couples TRBV28 to TRBJ1-5, with 7 bases that match TRBD1. CDR1 and CDR2 (germline): MDHEN, SYDVKM. Trimming removed 7 bases from V and 5 bases from J; junction bases left unmatched: 5. The CDR3 runs 13 residues.

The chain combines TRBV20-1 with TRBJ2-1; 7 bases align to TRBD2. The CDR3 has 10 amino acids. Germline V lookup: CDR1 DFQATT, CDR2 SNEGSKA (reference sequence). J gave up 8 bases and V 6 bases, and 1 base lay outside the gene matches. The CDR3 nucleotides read TGCAGTGCGGCGGGGGATGAGCAGTTCTTC. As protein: CSAAGDEQFF.

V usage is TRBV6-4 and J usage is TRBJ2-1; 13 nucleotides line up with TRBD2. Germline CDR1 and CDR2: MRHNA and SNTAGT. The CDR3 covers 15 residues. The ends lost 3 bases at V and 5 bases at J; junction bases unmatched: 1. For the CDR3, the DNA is TGTGCCAGCAGTGAGGGGACTAGCGGGAACAATGAGCAGTTCTTC. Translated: CASSEGTSGNNEQFF.

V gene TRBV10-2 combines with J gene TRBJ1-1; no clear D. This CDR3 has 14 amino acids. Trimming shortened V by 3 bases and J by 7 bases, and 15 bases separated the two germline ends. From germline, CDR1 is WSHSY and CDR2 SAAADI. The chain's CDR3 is CASSDNFLELEAFF. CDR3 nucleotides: TGCGCCAGCAGTGATAATTTCCTCGAGCTTGAAGCTTTCTTT.